A single sample is the source of the 16 T cell receptor beta chains below, sequenced in a study of OX40 agonist ivuxolimab in advanced cancers. The table came from immunoSEQ multiplex PCR; TCRdb's copy has only in-frame clones and leaves some out. The sample has 20,000 to 25,000 clones; approximately 85% are singletons. Sequenced here: CD4+ or CD8+ T cells sorted from blood, sampled in a trial of the OX40 agonist ivuxolimab. All receptors derive from an adult with an advanced solid tumor such as melanoma, head and neck, liver or kidney cancer.

DNA of the CDR3: TGTGCCAGCAGCTCAGGGGGAGGGTCTTCCTACGAGCAGTACTTC. Translating gives CASSSGGGSSYEQYF. The chain recombines TRBV7-6 with TRBJ2-7, with D perhaps TRBD1 or TRBD2 (7 bases each). V shed 4 bases and J shed 1 base, with 14 bases lying between them. CDR1 is SGHVS, CDR2 FNYEAQ, per germline. The CDR3 runs to 15 residues. Variable domain in full (rest from reference TRBV7-6 and TRBJ2-7): GAGVSQSPRYKVTKRGQDVALRCDPISGHVSLYWYRQALGQGPEFLTYFNYEAQQDKSGLPNDRFSAERPEGSISTLTIQRTEQRDSAMYRCASSSGGGSSYEQYFGPGTRLTVT.

The V call is TRBV6-1, the J call TRBJ2-6; no firm D call. CDR1 is MNHNS and CDR2 is SASEGT in the germline V gene. CDR3 size: 13 residues. V lost 5 bases and J 4 bases, leaving 6 bases between the germline ends. CDR3 sequence: CASSNKGANVLTF. The CDR3 nucleotides are TGTGCCAGCAGTAATAAAGGGGCCAACGTCCTGACTTTC.

V gene TRBV5-4 combines with J gene TRBJ1-3; no reliable D call. Germline CDR1 SGHNT, CDR2 YYREEE (reference sequence). Trimming stripped 0 bases from V and 2 bases from J, with 15 bases between. The CDR3 sequence is 17 residues long. This CDR3 reads CASSLAGEVFAGNTIYF. CDR3 bases: TGTGCCAGCAGCTTGGCAGGAGAAGTGTTCGCTGGAAACACCATATATTTT.

Concerning this clone: One end of the junction does not line up with germline, which may come from a read error. Other DNA sequences in this sample translate to the same CDR3. The V gene is TRBV27, the J gene TRBJ2-3, with D possibly TRBD2 on 5 matching bases. The CDR3 totals 14 residues. Germline values: CDR1 MNHEY, CDR2 SMNVEV (reference sequence). Written as DNA, the CDR3 is TGTGCCAGCAGTTTAGCCGGGGTTGGAGCTACGCAATATTTT. Its translation: CASSLAGVGATQYF.

The chain recombines TRBV4-1 with TRBJ2-7; D may be TRBD2 (5 bases). Germline CDR1 MGHRA, CDR2 YSYEKL. The V and J ends lost 1 base and 7 bases respectively, with 23 bases between them. The CDR3 is made up of 17 amino acids. The CDR3, as DNA: TGCGCCAGCAGCCAAGGGCCCGCCGGGGTAGGATCGGGGGAGCAGTACTTC. It is translated as CASSQGPAGVGSGEQYF.

This clone has only a few counts. A far larger clone is only one base removed, so a read error is likely. The CDR3 nucleotides are TGTGCCAGCAGCGTAAGGGGGGGGCAGGGGTATGGGACAGATACGCAGTATTTT. As protein: CASSVRGGQGYGTDTQYF. This chain joins TRBV9 and TRBJ2-3; D may be TRBD2 (7 bases). CDR1 and CDR2 (germline): SGDLS, YYNGEE. V was pared by 1 base and J by 3 bases, with 21 bases between. The CDR3 is 18 amino acids.

The rearrangement uses TRBV9 and TRBJ2-7, with 7 bases aligning to TRBD2. Germline V CDR1 and CDR2: SGDLS, YYNGEE. There are 14 residues in the CDR3. The trim removed 3 bases at V and 2 bases at J, leaving 5 bases unmatched. DNA of the CDR3: TGTGCCAGCAGCGCCGGGGGGAAAACCTACGAGCAGTACTTC. As protein: CASSAGGKTYEQYF. The full variable domain, its missing parts supplied by reference TRBV9 and TRBJ2-7, is DSGVTQTPKHLITATGQRVTLRCSPRSGDLSVYWYQQSLDQGLQFLIQYYNGEERAKGNILERFSAQQFPDLHSELNLSSLELGDSALYFCASSAGGKTYEQYFGPGTRLTVT.

The V call is TRBV29-1, the J call TRBJ2-1; TRBD2 matches at 7 bases. Germline values: CDR1 SQVTM, CDR2 ANQGSEA. CDR3 length: 14 amino acids. V was pared by 1 base and J by 3 bases, with 3 bases of the junction left unmatched. CDR3 protein: CSVEGRGYYNEQFF. The DNA for the CDR3 is TGCAGCGTTGAAGGGCGGGGGTACTACAATGAGCAGTTCTTC.

The rearrangement joins TRBV10-2 to TRBJ2-5; D is ambiguous. The CDR3 spans 12 residues. V was pared by 4 bases and J by 0 bases, with 3 bases between. Germline values: CDR1 WSHSY, CDR2 SAAADI. This CDR3 is CASSANQETQYF. The CDR3 nucleotides read TGCGCCAGCAGTGCCAACCAAGAGACCCAGTACTTC.

V and J are TRBV6-1 and TRBJ1-1; D gene uncertain. The CDR3 spans 10 residues. V was clipped by 4 bases and J by 5 bases, with 2 bases between them. Germline CDR1 and CDR2: MNHNS and SASEGT. The CDR3 protein is CASSATEAFF. The CDR3 DNA is TGTGCCAGCAGTGCAACTGAAGCTTTCTTT.

The chain combines TRBV29-1 with TRBJ2-1; 9 bases align to TRBD2. V gave up 3 bases and J gave up 4 bases; unmatched junction bases: 7. The germline CDR1 and CDR2 sequences are SQVTM and ANQGSEA. This CDR3 is 15 amino acids long. The chain's CDR3 is CSVDERGALYNEQFF. In DNA, the CDR3 is TGCAGCGTTGACGAGCGGGGGGCTCTATACAATGAGCAGTTCTTC.

V gene TRBV25-1 combines with J gene TRBJ2-5, with 7 nucleotides matching TRBD1. Germline V lookup: CDR1 MGHDK, CDR2 SYGVNS. This CDR3 is built from 13 residues. The junction had 3 bases not matched to a gene; V was cut back by 4 bases and J by 4 bases. CDR3: CASSAGTVETQYF. CDR3 nucleotides: TGTGCCAGCAGTGCCGGGACAGTAGAGACCCAGTACTTC.

In its sample, this clone was seen once. This sequence joins TRBV21-1 and TRBJ2-3; TRBD2, the D gene given by the table, was not confirmed from the DNA. TRBV21-1 is designated a pseudogene. This CDR3 is 15 amino acids long. CDR3 loop: CASSVKSGPTDTQYF. DNA of the CDR3: TGTGCCAGCAGCGTAAAGAGCGGGCCCACAGATACGCAGTATTTT.

The rearrangement links TRBV27 to TRBJ2-1; 8 bases match TRBD1. V lost 2 bases and J lost 4; bases outside the gene matches: 4. Germline assignment: CDR1 MNHEY and CDR2 SMNVEV (reference sequence). The CDR3 is 15 residues long. The CDR3 region has the DNA TGTGCCAGCAGTTTAGGGACAGGACCTTACAATGAGCAGTTCTTC. Residues: CASSLGTGPYNEQFF.

The chain recombines TRBV9 with TRBJ2-6; no clear D gene. Germline loops: CDR1 SGDLS, CDR2 YYNGEE. The CDR3 sequence is 15 residues long. V was cut by 2 bases and J by 1 base, with 7 bases left in between. This CDR3 reads CASSVLGSGANVLTF. In DNA, the CDR3 is TGTGCCAGCAGCGTTCTGGGGTCTGGGGCCAACGTCCTGACTTTC. Full variable domain (missing parts from reference TRBV9 and TRBJ2-6): DSGVTQTPKHLITATGQRVTLRCSPRSGDLSVYWYQQSLDQGLQFLIQYYNGEERAKGNILERFSAQQFPDLHSELNLSSLELGDSALYFCASSVLGSGANVLTFGAGSRLTVL.

This chain uses TRBV2 with TRBJ2-1; D possibly corresponds to TRBD2 (6 bases). The CDR3 has 15 amino acids. V dropped 4 bases and J dropped 2 bases, with 12 bases sitting between them. Germline lookup yields CDR1 SNHLY and CDR2 FYNNEI. The CDR3 nucleotides are TGTGCCAGCAGTGCGGGCAGGGAGGCCTACAATGAGCAGTTCTTC. As protein: CASSAGREAYNEQFF.